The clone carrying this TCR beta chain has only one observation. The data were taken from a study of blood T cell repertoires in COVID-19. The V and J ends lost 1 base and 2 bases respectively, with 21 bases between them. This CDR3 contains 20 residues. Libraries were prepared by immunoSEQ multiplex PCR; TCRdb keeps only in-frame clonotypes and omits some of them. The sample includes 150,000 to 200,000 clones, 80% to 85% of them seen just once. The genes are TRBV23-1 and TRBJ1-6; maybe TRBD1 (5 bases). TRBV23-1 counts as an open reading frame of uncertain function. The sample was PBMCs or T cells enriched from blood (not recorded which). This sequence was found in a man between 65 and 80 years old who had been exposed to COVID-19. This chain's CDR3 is CASSQWWQGRIRPYNSPLHF. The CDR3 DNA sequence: TGCGCCAGCAGTCAATGGTGGCAGGGCAGGATAAGGCCCTATAATTCACCCCTCCACTTT.